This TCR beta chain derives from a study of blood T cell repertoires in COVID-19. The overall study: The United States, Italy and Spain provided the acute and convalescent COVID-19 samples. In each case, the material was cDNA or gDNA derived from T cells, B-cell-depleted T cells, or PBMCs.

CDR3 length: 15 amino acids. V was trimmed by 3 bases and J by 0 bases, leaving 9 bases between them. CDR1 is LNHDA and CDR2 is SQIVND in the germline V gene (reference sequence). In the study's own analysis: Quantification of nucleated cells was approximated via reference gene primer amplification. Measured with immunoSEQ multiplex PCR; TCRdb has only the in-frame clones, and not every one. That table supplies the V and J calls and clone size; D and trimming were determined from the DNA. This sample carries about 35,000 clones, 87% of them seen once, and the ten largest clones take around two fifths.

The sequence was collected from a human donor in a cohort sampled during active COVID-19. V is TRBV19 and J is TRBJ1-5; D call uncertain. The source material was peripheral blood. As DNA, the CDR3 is TGTGCCAGTAGTATCGGTGACTATAGCAATCAGCCCCAGCATTTT. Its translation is CASSIGDYSNQPQHF.